A single sample is the source of the 17 T cell receptor beta chains below, sequenced in a study of cytomegalovirus exposure and HLA in healthy donors. This PCR relied on a set of 60 Vbeta primers and 13 Jbeta primers. TCRdb's table, derived via immunoSEQ multiplex PCR, lists solely in-frame clones and lacks some. The repertoire includes 70,000 or so clones, 75% to 90% of them detected once, and 2% sits in the top ten. Sequenced sample: PBMCs. Source of these receptors: a woman in her twenties or thirties in good health and CMV-seronegative.

This clone has a single count. V gene TRBV25-1 combines with J gene TRBJ1-5; 7 bases are shared with TRBD1. J gave up 6 bases and V 8 bases, and 7 bases lay outside the gene matches. Germline V gene lookup returns CDR1 MGHDK and CDR2 SYGVNS. This CDR3 is 13 amino acids long. CDR3 DNA: TGTGCCAGCTCCCAGGGGGGTGCTCAGCCCCAGCATTTT. Encoded protein: CASSQGGAQPQHF.

Regarding this clone: One junction end disagrees with the germline gene, perhaps due to a read error. The rearrangement joins TRBV7-7 to TRBJ2-5; 7 bases are a match to TRBD1. CDR1 SSHAT and CDR2 FNYEAQ come from the germline V gene (reference sequence). The length of the CDR3 is 13 residues. The CDR3: CASSLDRAETQYF. DNA of the CDR3: TGTGCTAGCAGCCTTGACAGGGCGGAGACCCAGTACTTC.

This chain links TRBV7-8 with TRBJ2-5; 9 bases align to TRBD1. Germline V gene sequence: CDR1 SGHVS, CDR2 FQNEAQ. CDR3 length: 15 amino acids. With V trimmed by 0 bases and J by 5 bases, 4 bases remained unmatched. In DNA form, the CDR3 reads TGTGCCAGCAGCTTAGCGGGACAGGGATCGGAGACCCAGTACTTC. Its translation: CASSLAGQGSETQYF.

The rearrangement joins TRBV7-3 to TRBJ2-1; TRBD2 aligns across 9 bases. This CDR3 is 16 amino acids long. The trim removed 5 bases at V and 9 bases at J, leaving 14 bases unmatched. Germline CDR1 and CDR2: SGHTA and FQGTGA. DNA of the CDR3: TGTGCCAGCAGCCCCTCATCTAGCGGGAAAATAGGTGAGCAGTTCTTC. Residues: CASSPSSSGKIGEQFF.

V gene TRBV29-1 combines with J gene TRBJ2-4; D call uncertain. Germline lookup yields CDR1 SQVTM and CDR2 ANQGSEA. Trimming took off 2 bases at V and 0 bases at J, with 5 bases between the two ends. The CDR3 contains 13 residues. The CDR3 coding sequence is TGCAGCGTTGAAATCGTAGCCAAAAACATTCAGTACTTC. Protein: CSVEIVAKNIQYF.

The genes are TRBV2 and TRBJ2-1; 13 positions agree with TRBD2. This CDR3 has 15 residues. CDR1 is SNHLY, CDR2 FYNNEI, per germline. The V and J ends lost 6 bases and 4 bases, in that order; junction bases with no gene match: 3. This CDR3 is CASRPGLAGYNEQFF. The CDR3 nucleotides are TGTGCCAGCAGACCGGGACTAGCGGGATACAATGAGCAGTTCTTC.

The rearrangement joins TRBV19 to TRBJ2-7, with 7 bases aligning to TRBD1. This CDR3 contains 14 residues. J was trimmed by 3 bases and V by 5 bases; bases with no gene match: 7. Germline V gene lookup returns CDR1 LNHDA and CDR2 SQIVND (reference sequence). CDR3: CASSEQGDSYEQYF. In nucleotides, the CDR3 is TGTGCCAGTAGTGAACAAGGGGACAGCTACGAGCAGTACTTC.

The gene calls are TRBV10-1 and TRBJ2-5, with TRBD2 matching over 15 bases. Germline CDR1 reads WNHNN; CDR2 reads SYGVQD (reference sequence). The CDR3 totals 18 residues. The ends lost 3 bases at V and 0 bases at J; junction bases unmatched: 5. CDR3 DNA: TGCGCCAGCAGTGAACAGGGGACTAGCGGGAGGTACCAAGAGACCCAGTACTTC. Its translation is CASSEQGTSGRYQETQYF.

The rearrangement uses TRBV29-1 and TRBJ2-2; 9 bases fit TRBD2. This CDR3 has 14 amino acids. Germline V gene sequence: CDR1 SQVTM, CDR2 ANQGSEA. V was pared by 4 bases and J by 6 bases, with 6 bases of the junction left unmatched. DNA of the CDR3: TGCAGCGTTGGGATAGCGGGAGTCCCCGGGGAGCTGTTTTTT. It is translated as CSVGIAGVPGELFF.

As to this clone: At one end the junction does not follow the germline gene, possibly because of a read error. The chain uses TRBV19 and TRBJ2-3; TRBD1 aligns across 8 bases. This CDR3 has 15 amino acids. Per the germline V gene, CDR1 is LNHDA and CDR2 is SQIVND (reference sequence). DNA of the CDR3: TGTGCCAGTAGTTTAGACAGGGGACCCACAGATACGCAGTATTTT. Its translation is CASSLDRGPTDTQYF.

The rearrangement uses TRBV28 and TRBJ2-7; D is possibly TRBD1 (5 bases). Trimming removed 3 bases at V and 4 bases at J, with 19 bases between. There are 16 residues in the CDR3. Germline lookup yields CDR1 MDHEN and CDR2 SYDVKM. The chain's CDR3 is CASSFTQTGSRYEQYF. CDR3 in DNA: TGTGCCAGCAGTTTCACACAAACAGGTTCGAGATACGAGCAGTACTTC.

This clone was detected once. J is TRBJ2-2 and V is TRBV7-2, with 10 bases that match TRBD2. J was trimmed by 0 bases and V by 7 bases; bases with no gene match: 5. The CDR3 has 16 residues. Germline assignment: CDR1 SGHTA and CDR2 FQGNSA. CDR3 in DNA: TGTGCCAGCACCCGGACTAGCGGAGCGAACACCGGGGAGCTGTTTTTT. Translation gives CASTRTSGANTGELFF.

V gene TRBV6-1 combines with J gene TRBJ2-5, with 8 bases lining up with TRBD1. CDR1 and CDR2 (germline): MNHNS, SASEGT. The CDR3 totals 14 residues. The trim removed 3 bases at V and 5 bases at J, leaving 5 bases unmatched. The CDR3 bases are TGTGCCAGCAGTGAGACAGGGGAGGCGGAGACCCAGTACTTC. Translated: CASSETGEAETQYF.

The gene calls are TRBV7-9 and TRBJ1-2, with TRBD1 as a possible D gene (6 bases). This CDR3 has 13 amino acids. Per the germline V gene, CDR1 is SEHNR and CDR2 is FQNEAQ (reference sequence). V lost 1 base and J 7 bases, leaving 10 bases between the germline ends. The CDR3 is CASSLVTGAGYTF. In nucleotides, the CDR3 is TGTGCCAGCAGCTTAGTGACAGGAGCTGGCTACACCTTC.

J is TRBJ2-3 and V is TRBV10-3, with TRBD2 matching 10 bases. Trimming at V came to 0 bases and at J to 0 bases, leaving 3 bases not matched to a gene. Germline loops: CDR1 ENHRY, CDR2 SYGVKD. The CDR3 consists of 17 residues. The CDR3 is CAISESLAGVSTDTQYF. The CDR3 region has the DNA TGTGCCATCAGTGAGTCGCTAGCGGGAGTCAGCACAGATACGCAGTATTTT.

V and J are TRBV18 and TRBJ2-3, with 15 bases lining up with TRBD2. In germline, CDR1 is KGHSH, CDR2 LQKENI. V was pared by 5 bases and J by 4 bases, with 4 bases of the junction left unmatched. The length of the CDR3 is 16 residues. DNA for the CDR3: TGTGCCAGCTCATTAAGGACTAGCGGGAGGGCAGATACGCAGTATTTT. Its translation: CASSLRTSGRADTQYF.

The chain carries TRBV27 and TRBJ2-1; TRBD2 aligns across 8 bases. The CDR3 runs to 18 residues. From germline, CDR1 is MNHEY and CDR2 SMNVEV (reference sequence). V was clipped by 2 bases and J by 2 bases; unmatched bases: 11. The CDR3 loop reads CASSLGRGLVPTYNEQFF. The CDR3 DNA reads TGTGCCAGCAGTTTAGGCCGGGGACTAGTCCCTACCTACAATGAGCAGTTCTTC.